The 2 T cell receptor beta chains below all came from one sample that was sequenced in a study of T cells in women clearing cervical HPV infection. The data were produced by immunoSEQ multiplex PCR, yet TCRdb's version contains in-frame clones alone and is incomplete. This sample's table reports tens of thousands of clones. Material: blood buffy coat. The receptors here all came from a woman aged 18 to 75 with a cervical HPV16 infection that either progressed to CIN3+ or cleared (not recorded which).

Concerning this clone: The DNA ends 3 residues before the CDR3 does, and the rest of the CDR3 is filled in from the germline J gene. The V gene is TRBV18, the J gene TRBJ1-6, with TRBD1 matching 7 bases. Germline CDR1 is KGHSH and CDR2 is LQKENI. The CDR3 loop spans 15 amino acids. Germline trimming cut 3 bases from V and 7 bases from J; bases unmatched to any gene: 6. CDR3 amino acids: CASSPETGKNSPLHF. The CDR3 DNA, read in part, is TGTGCCAGCTCACCCGAGACAGGGAAGAATTCACCC.

A word on this clone: The CDR3 end lies 3 residues beyond the end of the read and is filled in from the germline J gene. This sequence joins TRBV29-1 and TRBJ2-1, with no clear D. The CDR3 has 12 amino acids. CDR1 and CDR2 from the germline V gene are SQVTM and ANQGSEA. V shed 2 bases and J shed 4 bases, with 6 bases lying between them. The CDR3: CSVEPVYNEQFF. The CDR3 bases that were read are TGCAGCGTTGAACCGGTTTACAATGAG.